Shown below are 30 T cell receptor beta chains from a single sample sequenced in a study of T cell repertoires in cytomegalovirus infection. TCRdb processed the reads anew with MiXCR; each CDR3 protein has one entry. This sample yields about 490,000 distinct CDR3 sequences, of which approximately 11% are seen a single time; around 9.6% belongs to the top ten. Sequencing was performed on PBMCs. Receptors were obtained from a human donor in good health (CMV status not recorded). Some clones in this sample may be carry-over from other donors' samples.

The rearrangement uses TRBV20-1 and TRBJ1-1, with 10 nucleotides matching TRBD1. There are 17 residues in the CDR3. Germline values: CDR1 DFQATT, CDR2 SNEGSKA (reference sequence). V gave up 0 bases and J gave up 5 bases; unmatched junction bases: 12. The CDR3 sequence is CSARDNRRQGARTEAFF. For the CDR3, the DNA is TGCAGTGCTAGAGATAATCGGAGACAGGGGGCGCGGACTGAAGCTTTCTTT.

This clonotype was observed many times. This chain uses TRBV7-3 with TRBJ1-1, with a tentative D call TRBD1 (6 bases). V dropped 5 bases and J dropped 3 bases, with 13 bases sitting between them. Germline CDR1 SGHTA, CDR2 FQGTGA. The CDR3 contains 14 residues. The CDR3 DNA follows: TGTGCCAGCAGCAATACAGGGTGGGACACTGAAGCTTTCTTT. Translating it yields CASSNTGWDTEAFF.

The rearrangement joins TRBV7-9 to TRBJ1-5; D is uncertain. Germline lookup yields CDR1 SEHNR and CDR2 FQNEAQ (reference sequence). The length of the CDR3 is 12 residues. Between the trimmed V and J ends, which lost 5 bases and 4 bases, there was a span of 6 bases. The CDR3 nucleotides are TGTGCCAGCAGCGAGGAGAATCAGCCCCAGCATTTT. Its protein product is CASSEENQPQHF.

This clonotype was detected many times. This chain uses TRBV5-5 with TRBJ2-2; D perhaps matches TRBD2 (5 bases). V lost 1 base and J lost 1, with 8 bases in between. Per the germline V gene, CDR1 is SGHKS and CDR2 is YYEKEE (reference sequence). The CDR3 loop spans 15 amino acids. In DNA form, the CDR3 reads TGTGCCAGCAGCTTGTTAGCGCGGAACACCGGGGAGCTGTTTTTT. Protein product: CASSLLARNTGELFF.

Here the CDR3 DNA reads TGCAGCGCGGGGGACAGCCGGAACACTGAAGCTTTCTTT. The encoded protein is CSAGDSRNTEAFF. This chain uses TRBV29-1 with TRBJ1-1, with 7 positions matching TRBD1. Trimming removed 7 bases from V and 1 base from J; junction bases left unmatched: 6. There are 13 residues in the CDR3. The germline V gene has CDR1 SQVTM and CDR2 ANQGSEA.

This clonotype was seen at least ten times. This chain uses TRBV4-1 with TRBJ1-5; D is possibly TRBD1 (5 bases). V shed 5 bases and J shed 3 bases, with 14 bases lying between them. Germline V gene lookup returns CDR1 MGHRA and CDR2 YSYEKL. The CDR3 has 15 residues. Here the CDR3 DNA reads TGCGCCAGCAGCACGGAACAGGCCCTCAATCAGCCCCAGCATTTT. Residues: CASSTEQALNQPQHF.

Remarks on this clonotype: Mismatch with germline at one junction end may stem from a read error. The chain recombines TRBV18 with TRBJ2-3; D unclear. Germline V gene data show CDR1 as KGHSH and CDR2 as LQKENI. The CDR3 consists of 14 residues. In nucleotides, the CDR3 is TGTACCAGCTCACCAATTCCGAGCACAGATACGCAGTATTTT. Translation: CTSSPIPSTDTQYF.

The chain employs TRBV19 and TRBJ1-4; possible D gene TRBD1, 6 bases. The CDR3 runs to 15 residues. CDR1 is LNHDA, CDR2 SQIVND, per germline (reference sequence). V lost 4 bases to trimming and J lost 6 bases, with 15 bases between them. CDR3 residues: CASSKTRDTDEKLFF. DNA of the CDR3: TGTGCCAGTAGTAAGACCCGGGACACCGATGAAAAACTGTTTTTT.

This clonotype was counted ten times or more. The chain uses TRBV24-1 and TRBJ2-1, with 7 bases that match TRBD2. Losses at the gene ends were 4 bases for V and 7 bases for J; bases not matched to a gene: 15. The CDR3 runs 17 residues. CDR1 KGHDR and CDR2 SFDVKD come from the germline V gene. The chain's CDR3 is CATSEGSGGRDINEQFF. The CDR3 nucleotides read TGTGCCACCAGTGAGGGTAGCGGAGGGAGGGATATAAATGAGCAGTTCTTC.

In its sample, this clonotype was seen a few times. The chain links TRBV14 to TRBJ2-1; unclear D gene. This CDR3 is built from 13 residues. V was cut by 0 bases and J by 8 bases, with 8 bases left in between. CDR1 is SGHDN and CDR2 is FVKESK in the germline V gene. DNA for the CDR3: TGTGCCAGCAGCCAAGATCAGGTTCATGAGCAGTTCTTC. This codes for CASSQDQVHEQFF. The whole variable domain, filled in from reference TRBV14 and TRBJ2-1, reads EAGVTQFPSHSVIEKGQTVTLRCDPISGHDNLYWYRRVMGKEIKFLLHFVKESKQDESGMPNNRFLAERTGGTYSTLKVQPAELEDSGVYFCASSQDQVHEQFFGPGTRLTVL.

This clonotype was seen only a few times. This chain connects TRBV7-9 to TRBJ1-1; D unresolved. The germline V and J ends were trimmed by 1 base and 4 bases, with 7 bases remaining between them. The germline gives CDR1 SEHNR, CDR2 FQNEAQ (reference sequence). There are 13 residues in the CDR3. The CDR3 here is CASSLVGTTEAFF. CDR3 nucleotides: TGTGCCAGCAGCTTAGTGGGAACCACTGAAGCTTTCTTT.

Many counts were recorded for this clonotype. The CDR3 bases are TGTGCCAGCAGTTTGGAGCTAGGGGCTGGCTACACCTTC. Protein product: CASSLELGAGYTF. The chain employs TRBV12-3 or TRBV12-4 and TRBJ1-2, with D possibly matching TRBD1 (5 bases). V gave up 3 bases and J gave up 7 bases, with 12 bases separating them. The CDR3 extends over 13 amino acids.

This clonotype was found many times. The chain uses TRBV19 and TRBJ2-1; TRBD2 agrees at 13 bases. CDR3 length: 14 residues. Germline lookup yields CDR1 LNHDA and CDR2 SQIVND (reference sequence). Germline trimming cut 6 bases from V and 8 bases from J; bases unmatched to any gene: 4. CDR3 DNA sequence: TGTGCCAGTAGCTGGACTAGCGGGAGCTATGAGCAGTTCTTC. Its protein is CASSWTSGSYEQFF. The entire variable domain, with the rest obtained from reference TRBV19 and TRBJ2-1, is as follows: DGGITQSPKYLFRKEGQNVTLSCEQNLNHDAMYWYRQDPGQGLRLIYYSQIVNDFQKGDIAEGYSVSREKKESFPLTVTSAQKNPTAFYLCASSWTSGSYEQFFGPGTRLTVL.

This clonotype was seen many times. This chain uses TRBV7-2 with TRBJ2-2; 7 bases match TRBD2. Trimming at V came to 4 bases and at J to 2 bases, leaving 4 bases not matched to a gene. This CDR3 contains 15 residues. Germline values: CDR1 SGHTA, CDR2 FQGNSA. DNA of the CDR3: TGTGCCAGCAGCTCCCGGGACTACAACACCGGGGAGCTGTTTTTT. Its protein product is CASSSRDYNTGELFF.

V gene TRBV7-9 combines with J gene TRBJ1-1; D not resolved. Germline CDR1 is SEHNR and CDR2 is FQNEAQ (reference sequence). The CDR3 is 11 residues long. Deletions cut 5 bases from V and 7 bases from J, with 8 bases between. CDR3 protein: CASSVGGEAFF. Written as DNA, the CDR3 is TGTGCCAGCAGCGTAGGAGGTGAAGCTTTCTTT.

The chain recombines TRBV28 with TRBJ2-7, with 11 bases lining up with TRBD2. V trimming: 6 bases; J trimming: 4 bases; junction bases outside the gene matches: 11. Per germline, CDR1 MDHEN and CDR2 SYDVKM. This CDR3 is built from 16 residues. In DNA, the CDR3 is TGTGCCAGCAGATCCCTTAGCGGGAGGGAACCTTACGAGCAGTACTTC. Translation gives CASRSLSGREPYEQYF.

Ten or more counts support this clonotype. The chain has TRBV2 and TRBJ1-1; TRBD1 might be the D (5 bases). Trimming removed 4 bases from V and 3 bases from J, with 12 bases in between. Germline V CDR1 and CDR2: SNHLY, FYNNEI. This CDR3 spans 14 amino acids. CDR3 sequence (DNA): TGTGCCAGCAGTGTGAGGGGTTCGGACACTGAAGCTTTCTTT. Translation gives CASSVRGSDTEAFF.

The gene calls are TRBV5-1 and TRBJ2-7; TRBD1 aligns across 7 bases. V trimming: 4 bases; J trimming: 2 bases; junction bases outside the gene matches: 12. CDR3 length: 16 amino acids. The germline V gene encodes CDR1 SGHRS and CDR2 YFSETQ. The CDR3 DNA reads as TGCGCCAGCAGCCCAACCCCGGGACAGAGAACCTACGAGCAGTACTTC. Amino acids: CASSPTPGQRTYEQYF.

This clonotype showed up many times. The V call is TRBV20-1, the J call TRBJ1-2, with TRBD1 identical over 7 bases. Germline V gene sequence: CDR1 DFQATT, CDR2 SNEGSKA (reference sequence). The CDR3 spans 12 residues. The CDR3 nucleotides read TGCAGCGCCCGGACAGGCAACTATGGCTACACCTTC. It translates to CSARTGNYGYTF.

This clonotype was observed many times. V and J are TRBV6-5 and TRBJ2-1, with TRBD2 matching over 10 bases. V lost 0 bases and J lost 0; bases outside the gene matches: 8. Germline V CDR1 and CDR2: MNHEY, SVGAGI. The CDR3 runs to 19 residues. CDR3 protein: CASSYSGSGGGSSYNEQFF. In DNA, the CDR3 is TGTGCCAGCAGTTACTCGGGGAGCGGGGGGGGGAGCTCCTACAATGAGCAGTTCTTC.

The chain is built from TRBV14 and TRBJ2-1; 9 bases line up with TRBD1. This CDR3 is built from 17 residues. CDR1 and CDR2 from the germline V gene are SGHDN and FVKESK. Germline trimming cut 1 base from V and 5 bases from J; bases unmatched to any gene: 9. CDR3 sequence reads: CASSQGRDRVLHNEQFF. The CDR3 DNA sequence: TGTGCCAGCAGCCAAGGCCGGGACAGGGTTTTGCACAATGAGCAGTTCTTC.

This clonotype came up many times. This chain links TRBV28 with TRBJ2-7; D not resolved. V was pared by 7 bases and J by 0 bases, with 28 bases between. The CDR3 runs to 19 residues. Per germline, CDR1 MDHEN and CDR2 SYDVKM. The chain's CDR3 is CASIHSGLVGSGHSYEQYF. The DNA of the CDR3 is TGTGCCAGCATCCACTCCGGGCTGGTGGGTTCGGGTCACTCCTACGAGCAGTACTTC.

The chain has TRBV18 and TRBJ1-1, with D possibly TRBD1 on 5 matching bases. The CDR3 has 15 residues. Germline V gene data show CDR1 as KGHSH and CDR2 as LQKENI. V lost 3 bases and J 4 bases, leaving 15 bases between the germline ends. CDR3 in amino acids: CASSPQTVGSTEAFF. The CDR3 nucleotides are TGTGCCAGCTCACCCCAGACAGTCGGGAGCACTGAAGCTTTCTTT.

This clonotype showed up just once. The chain employs TRBV9 and TRBJ2-3, with 11 bases aligning to TRBD2. J was trimmed by 2 bases and V by 5 bases; bases with no gene match: 7. Per germline, CDR1 SGDLS and CDR2 YYNGEE. The CDR3 totals 16 residues. The CDR3 DNA follows: TGTGCCAGCAGTCGCACTAGCGGGGGTTACACAGATACGCAGTATTTT. Translation gives CASSRTSGGYTDTQYF. Full variable domain (missing parts from reference TRBV9 and TRBJ2-3): DSGVTQTPKHLITATGQRVTLRCSPRSGDLSVYWYQQSLDQGLQFLIQYYNGEERAKGNILERFSAQQFPDLHSELNLSSLELGDSALYFCASSRTSGGYTDTQYFGPGTRLTVL.

The V gene is TRBV12-3 or TRBV12-4, the J gene TRBJ1-2; D may be TRBD1 (5 bases). CDR3 length: 13 residues. Deletions cut 7 bases from V and 8 bases from J, with 17 bases between. This CDR3 is CASTPDTGVGYTF. CDR3 DNA: TGTGCCAGCACCCCGGACACCGGGGTAGGCTACACCTTC.

This chain joins TRBV20-1 and TRBJ2-7; perhaps TRBD1 as D (5 bases). Trimming pared 3 bases from V and 6 bases from J, leaving 18 bases between. CDR1 and CDR2 from the germline V gene are DFQATT and SNEGSKA (reference sequence). The CDR3 spans 14 residues. The CDR3 bases are TGCAGTGCTAGGGGGAAGGGGTCTCGAAGCGAGCAGTACTTC. This gives the protein CSARGKGSRSEQYF.

The chain carries TRBV5-1 and TRBJ2-1; 7 nucleotides align to TRBD2. The V and J ends lost 5 bases and 9 bases, in that order; junction bases with no gene match: 11. The CDR3 is 14 amino acids. The V gene's germline CDR1 is SGHRS and CDR2 YFSETQ. This CDR3 is CASSPRTRIVEQFF. Here the CDR3 DNA reads TGCGCCAGCAGTCCCCGGACTAGAATTGTTGAGCAGTTCTTC.

This clonotype showed up many times. This rearrangement joins TRBV12-3 or TRBV12-4 to TRBJ2-1; 7 nucleotides match TRBD2. With 6 bases clipped from V and 1 base from J, the junction kept 3 bases outside the gene matches. The CDR3 has 14 residues. The chain's CDR3 is CASRVSGSYNEQFF. CDR3 nucleotide sequence: TGTGCCAGCAGGGTTAGCGGGTCCTACAATGAGCAGTTCTTC.

This clonotype was detected ten times or more. The chain joins TRBV20-1 to TRBJ1-2; D gene uncertain. The CDR3 is 11 amino acids. CDR1 and CDR2 from the germline V gene are DFQATT and SNEGSKA (reference sequence). The ends were cut back, 3 bases at V and 4 bases at J, with 6 bases in the middle. The CDR3 bases are TGCAGTGCTAGGAAGAGCTATGGCTACACCTTC. Its translation is CSARKSYGYTF.

This clonotype was recorded at least ten times. The chain is built from TRBV7-2 and TRBJ2-7, with TRBD2 as a possible D gene (5 bases). Germline values: CDR1 SGHTA, CDR2 FQGNSA. CDR3 length: 13 residues. Trimming left V 5 bases short and J 6 bases short, with 14 bases between. In DNA form, the CDR3 reads TGTGCCAGCAGCCCAGACCGTGAGGGCGAGCAGTACTTC. It is translated as CASSPDREGEQYF.